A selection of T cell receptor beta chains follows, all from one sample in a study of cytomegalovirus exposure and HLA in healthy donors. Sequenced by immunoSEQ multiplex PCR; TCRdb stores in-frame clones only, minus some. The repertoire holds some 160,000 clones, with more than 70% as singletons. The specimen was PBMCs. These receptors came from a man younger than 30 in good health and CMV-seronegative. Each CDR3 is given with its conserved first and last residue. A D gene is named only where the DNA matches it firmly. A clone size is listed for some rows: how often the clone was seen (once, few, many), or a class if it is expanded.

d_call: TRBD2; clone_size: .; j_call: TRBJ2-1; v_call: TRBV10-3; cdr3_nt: TGTGCCATCACGCGGGAGCGGATCAATGAGCAGTTCTTC; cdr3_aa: CAITRERINEQFF
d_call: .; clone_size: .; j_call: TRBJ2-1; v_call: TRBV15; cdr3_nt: TGTGCCACCAGCGGACTGGACAATGAGCAGTTCTTC; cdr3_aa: CATSGLDNEQFF
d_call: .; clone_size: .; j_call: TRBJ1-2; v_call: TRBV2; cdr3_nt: TGTGCCAGCACCAGGACAGTGGAAGGCTACACCTTC; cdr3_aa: CASTRTVEGYTF
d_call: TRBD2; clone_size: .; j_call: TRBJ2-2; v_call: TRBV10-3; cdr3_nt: TGTGCCATCAGTTTAGGGACTAGCGGGAACACCGGGGAGCTGTTTTTT; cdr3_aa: CAISLGTSGNTGELFF
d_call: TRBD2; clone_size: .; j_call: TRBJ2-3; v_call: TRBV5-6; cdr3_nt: TGTGCCAGCAGGCCTAGCGGGGCCCCAGATACGCAGTATTTT; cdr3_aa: CASRPSGAPDTQYF
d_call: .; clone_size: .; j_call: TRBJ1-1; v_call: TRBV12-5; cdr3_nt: TGTGCTAGTGGTTTGGGCGCGGCGAACACTGAAGCTTTCTTT; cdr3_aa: CASGLGAANTEAFF
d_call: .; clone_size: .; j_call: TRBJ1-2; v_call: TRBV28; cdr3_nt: TGTGCCAGCCTGGACAATCGGAGTTATGGCTACACCTTC; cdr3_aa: CASLDNRSYGYTF
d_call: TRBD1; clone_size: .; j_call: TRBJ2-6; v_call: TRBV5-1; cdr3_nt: TGCGCCAGCAGCTTTCGGGACAGGGGGGCTGGGGCCAACGTCCTGACTTTC; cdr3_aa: CASSFRDRGAGANVLTF
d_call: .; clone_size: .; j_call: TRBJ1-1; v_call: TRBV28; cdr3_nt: TGTGCCAGTCATGGGCCCCTCTCGACTGAAGCTTTCTTT; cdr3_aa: CASHGPLSTEAFF
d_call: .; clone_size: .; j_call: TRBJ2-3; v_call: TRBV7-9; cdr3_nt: TGTGCCAGCAGCTTAACGGTTGCGACAGATACGCAGTATTTT; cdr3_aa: CASSLTVATDTQYF
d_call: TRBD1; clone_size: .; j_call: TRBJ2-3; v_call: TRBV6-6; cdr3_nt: TGTGCCAGCAGCGACAGGGTGGATACGCAGTATTTT; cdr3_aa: CASSDRVDTQYF
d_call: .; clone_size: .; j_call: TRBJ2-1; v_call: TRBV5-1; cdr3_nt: TGCGCCAGCAGCCCCGGGGATTCCTACAATGAGCAGTTCTTC; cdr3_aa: CASSPGDSYNEQFF
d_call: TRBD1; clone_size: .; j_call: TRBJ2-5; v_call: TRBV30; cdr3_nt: TGTGCCTGGCAAGACAGGGGGCTTCAAGAGACCCAGTACTTC; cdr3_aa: CAWQDRGLQETQYF
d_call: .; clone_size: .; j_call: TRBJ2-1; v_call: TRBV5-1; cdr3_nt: TGCGCCAGCCAGAATTTCAGAGAAGGAGCTGAGCAGTTCTTC; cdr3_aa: CASQNFREGAEQFF
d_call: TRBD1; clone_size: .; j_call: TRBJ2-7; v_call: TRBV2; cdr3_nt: TGTGCCAGCAGCTGGACAGGGGGGACCTACGAGCAGTACTTC; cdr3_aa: CASSWTGGTYEQYF
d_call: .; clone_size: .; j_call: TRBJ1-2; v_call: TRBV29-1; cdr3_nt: TGCAGCGTTGGTCGACAGCCAGCCTATGGCTACACCTTC; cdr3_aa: CSVGRQPAYGYTF
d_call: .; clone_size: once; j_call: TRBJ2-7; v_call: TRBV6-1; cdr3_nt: TGTGCCAGCACCCCAGAAGGCGGGCCCTACGAGCAGTACTTC; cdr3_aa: CASTPEGGPYEQYF
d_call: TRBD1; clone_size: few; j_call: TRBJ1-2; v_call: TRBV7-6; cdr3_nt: TGTGCCAGCAGCTTAGAGACAGGGGGCCTCTATGGCTACACCTTC; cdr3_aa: CASSLETGGLYGYTF
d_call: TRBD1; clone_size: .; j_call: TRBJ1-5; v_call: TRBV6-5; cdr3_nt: TGTGCCAGCAGATGGGACAGGGGGCGAGGACCCCAGCATTTT; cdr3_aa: CASRWDRGRGPQHF
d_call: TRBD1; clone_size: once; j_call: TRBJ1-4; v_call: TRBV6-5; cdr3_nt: TGTGCCAGCAGTTCAGGGGGGTTTAATGAAAAACTGTTTTTT; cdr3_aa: CASSSGGFNEKLFF
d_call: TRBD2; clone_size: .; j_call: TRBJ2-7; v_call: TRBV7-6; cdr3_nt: TGTGCCAGCAGCGTCTCCAGCGGGAGCTCCTACGAGCAGTACTTC; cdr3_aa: CASSVSSGSSYEQYF
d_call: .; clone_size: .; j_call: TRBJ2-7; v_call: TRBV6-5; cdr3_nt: TGTGCCAGCAGTTACTCCCAGGGAAATTACGAGCAGTACTTC; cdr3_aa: CASSYSQGNYEQYF
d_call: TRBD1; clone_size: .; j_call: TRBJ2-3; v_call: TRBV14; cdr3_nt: TGTGCCAGCAGCCAGACAGGGGTAACAGATACGCAGTATTTT; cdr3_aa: CASSQTGVTDTQYF
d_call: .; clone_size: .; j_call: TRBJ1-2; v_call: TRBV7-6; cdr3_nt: TGTGCCAGCAGCCCAGACGGAGGCTATGGCTACACCTTC; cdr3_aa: CASSPDGGYGYTF